One and the same sample provided the 10 T cell receptor beta chains below, sequenced in a study of T cell responses to AZD1222 COVID-19 vaccine. The table came from immunoSEQ multiplex PCR; TCRdb's copy has only in-frame clones and leaves some out. Of some 110,000 clones listed, 89% are singletons. Sample: peripheral blood, taken on day 0 of AZD1222 vaccination. Every receptor here comes from an adult in good health.

The V gene is TRBV6-5, the J gene TRBJ2-3, with 11 bases fitting TRBD2. Germline CDR1 is MNHEY and CDR2 is SVGAGI. V lost 4 bases and J lost 4; bases outside the gene matches: 4. The CDR3 runs 15 residues. The CDR3: CASSSTSGSSDTQYF. CDR3 bases: TGTGCCAGCAGTTCAACTAGCGGGAGTTCAGATACGCAGTATTTT.

In DNA, the CDR3 is TGTGCCAGCAGCTACGGGACAGGGGGTTCGACTGAAGCTTTCTTT. Residues: CASSYGTGGSTEAFF. This chain connects TRBV11-2 to TRBJ1-1; 11 bases align to TRBD1. Germline CDR1 reads SGHAT; CDR2 reads FQNNGV. V shed 4 bases, J shed 5 bases, and the junction held 6 bases outside the gene matches. The CDR3 loop spans 15 amino acids.

The chain uses TRBV7-9 and TRBJ2-7; 8 nucleotides align to TRBD1. The germline CDR1 and CDR2 sequences are SEHNR and FQNEAQ (reference sequence). The CDR3 runs to 14 residues. After removal of 5 bases from V and 6 bases from J, the junction contained 9 bases not matched to a gene. The CDR3 sequence is CASSPGDRFREQYF. The DNA for the CDR3 is TGTGCCAGCAGCCCCGGGGACAGGTTTCGCGAGCAGTACTTC.

The chain employs TRBV6-2 or TRBV6-3 and TRBJ2-5; D is undetermined. This CDR3 is 12 amino acids long. The germline gives CDR1 MNHEY, CDR2 SVGEGT. Trimming took off 5 bases at V and 2 bases at J, with 6 bases between the two ends. CDR3 amino acids: CASSHIQETQYF. Here the CDR3 DNA reads TGTGCCAGCAGTCACATACAAGAGACCCAGTACTTC.

This sequence joins TRBV10-2 and TRBJ1-1; D gene unclear. CDR3 length: 16 residues. V lost 5 bases, J lost 1 base, and 17 bases lay in between. Germline CDR1 is WSHSY and CDR2 is SAAADI. The CDR3 nucleotides are TGCGCCAGCAGTTACGGACCGGGCCACTGGAACACTGAAGCTTTCTTT. Residues: CASSYGPGHWNTEAFF.

The CDR3 protein is CASSSWSGSYNSPLHF. CDR3 nucleotide sequence: TGTGCCAGCAGTTCGTGGTCGGGTTCCTATAATTCACCCCTCCACTTT. The J gene is TRBJ1-6, the V gene TRBV5-4; no definite D call. Looked up from germline, CDR1 is SGHNT and CDR2 is YYREEE (reference sequence). The CDR3 length is 16 residues. The germline V and J ends were trimmed by 5 bases and 1 base, with 13 bases remaining between them.

The chain recombines TRBV5-1 with TRBJ2-5; 10 positions match TRBD1. The CDR3 covers 18 residues. V lost 4 bases to trimming and J lost 5 bases; unmatched junction nucleotides: 17. CDR1 and CDR2 (germline): SGHRS, YFSETQ. CDR3 region: CASSSSITTGGFSETQYF. The CDR3 DNA sequence: TGCGCCAGCAGCAGCTCTATTACGACAGGGGGCTTTAGCGAGACCCAGTACTTC.

The CDR3 loop is CASSLTGAENQPQHF. In DNA, the CDR3 is TGTGCCAGCAGCCTAACCGGGGCCGAAAATCAGCCCCAGCATTTT. V is TRBV5-6 and J is TRBJ1-5, with a tentative D call TRBD1 (5 bases). The CDR3 runs to 15 residues. The V and J ends lost 4 bases and 4 bases respectively, with 15 bases between them. CDR1 SGHDT and CDR2 YYEEEE come from the germline V gene.

The gene calls are TRBV10-3 and TRBJ2-5, with D possibly being TRBD2 (6 bases). CDR3 size: 13 residues. Trimming stripped 3 bases from V and 5 bases from J, with 10 bases between. The germline CDR1 and CDR2 sequences are ENHRY and SYGVKD. CDR3 bases: TGTGCCATCAGTGAAGGAGGGCTGGAGACCCAGTACTTC. Translation: CAISEGGLETQYF.

This clone was counted between two and nine times. The gene calls are TRBV7-3 and TRBJ1-1; D remains ambiguous. This CDR3 region has 13 residues. Germline assignment: CDR1 SGHTA and CDR2 FQGTGA. V lost 5 bases and J 3 bases, leaving 10 bases between the germline ends. The DNA of the CDR3 is TGTGCCAGCAGCAGACGGGCAGACACTGAAGCTTTCTTT. Amino acids: CASSRRADTEAFF.